This TCR beta chain was captured by sequencing in a study of post-analysis software for immune sequencing data. Background on the study: Disease trajectories encompassed relapsing-remitting, secondary progressive and progressive-relapsing multiple sclerosis. The study's findings and limits: F measure grouped same-batch samples tightly together. Comparison of patients with controls showed about 5 TRBV segments more frequent in patients, TRBV5-6, TRBV5-1 and TRBV20-1 among them. There was significantly lower normalized Chao1 diversity in multiple sclerosis patients than in controls.

This clonotype came up a few times. Antigen specificity is unknown. Researchers reported that TCR beta cDNA libraries carried unique molecular identifiers. MiXCR was run by TCRdb on the PCR reads, yielding one entry per CDR3 protein. The repertoire holds around 710,000 distinct CDR3 sequences, with 46% as singletons. From germline, CDR1 is SGHRS and CDR2 YFSETQ. This CDR3 contains 14 residues. The J segment lost 5 bases and the V segment lost 2 bases, leaving 5 bases of the junction unmatched. This TCR derives from a girl aged 5-17 years with multiple sclerosis. Sequencing used blood. The genes are TRBV5-1 and TRBJ2-3, with 7 bases lining up with TRBD2. The CDR3 loop reads CASSFGLDLDTQYF. Written as DNA, the CDR3 is TGCGCCAGCAGCTTCGGACTAGATCTAGATACGCAGTATTTT.